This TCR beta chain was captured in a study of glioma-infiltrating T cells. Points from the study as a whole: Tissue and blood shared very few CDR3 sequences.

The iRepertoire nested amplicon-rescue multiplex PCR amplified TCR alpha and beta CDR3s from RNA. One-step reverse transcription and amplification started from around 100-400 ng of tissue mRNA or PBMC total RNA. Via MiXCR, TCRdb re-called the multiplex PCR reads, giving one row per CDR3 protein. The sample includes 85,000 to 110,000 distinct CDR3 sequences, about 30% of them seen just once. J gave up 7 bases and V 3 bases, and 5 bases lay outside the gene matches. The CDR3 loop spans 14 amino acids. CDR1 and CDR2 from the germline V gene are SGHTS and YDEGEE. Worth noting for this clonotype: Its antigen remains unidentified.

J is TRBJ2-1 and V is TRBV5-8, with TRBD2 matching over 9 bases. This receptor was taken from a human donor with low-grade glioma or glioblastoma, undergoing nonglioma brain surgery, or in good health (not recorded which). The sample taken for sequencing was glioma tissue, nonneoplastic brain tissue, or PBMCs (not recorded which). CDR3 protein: CASSSLRGGNEQFF. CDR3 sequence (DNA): TGTGCCAGCAGCTCCCTGCGGGGGGGGAATGAGCAGTTCTTC.